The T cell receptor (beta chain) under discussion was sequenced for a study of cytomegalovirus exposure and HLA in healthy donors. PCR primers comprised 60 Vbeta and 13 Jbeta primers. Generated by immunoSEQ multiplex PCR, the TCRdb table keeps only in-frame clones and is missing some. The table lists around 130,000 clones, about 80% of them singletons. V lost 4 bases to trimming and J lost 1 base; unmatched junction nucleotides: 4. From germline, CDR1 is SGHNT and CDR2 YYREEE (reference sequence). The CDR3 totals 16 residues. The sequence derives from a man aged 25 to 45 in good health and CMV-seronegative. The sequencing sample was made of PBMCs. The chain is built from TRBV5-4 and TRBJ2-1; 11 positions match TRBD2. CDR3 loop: CASSTLAGGSYNEQFF. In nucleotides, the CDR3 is TGTGCCAGCAGCACCTTAGCGGGAGGGTCCTACAATGAGCAGTTCTTC.